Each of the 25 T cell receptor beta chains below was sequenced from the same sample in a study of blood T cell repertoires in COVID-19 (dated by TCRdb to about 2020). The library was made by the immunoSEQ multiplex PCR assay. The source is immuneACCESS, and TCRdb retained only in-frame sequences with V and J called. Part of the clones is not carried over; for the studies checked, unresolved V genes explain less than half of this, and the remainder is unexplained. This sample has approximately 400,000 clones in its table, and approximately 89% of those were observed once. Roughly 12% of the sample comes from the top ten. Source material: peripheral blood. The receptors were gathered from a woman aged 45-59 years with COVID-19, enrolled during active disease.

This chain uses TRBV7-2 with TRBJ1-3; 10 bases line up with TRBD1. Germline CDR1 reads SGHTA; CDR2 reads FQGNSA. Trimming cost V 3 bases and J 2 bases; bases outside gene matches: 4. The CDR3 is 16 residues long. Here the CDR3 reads CASSFGQGGTGNTIYF. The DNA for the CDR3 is TGTGCCAGCAGCTTCGGACAGGGGGGAACTGGAAACACCATATATTTT.

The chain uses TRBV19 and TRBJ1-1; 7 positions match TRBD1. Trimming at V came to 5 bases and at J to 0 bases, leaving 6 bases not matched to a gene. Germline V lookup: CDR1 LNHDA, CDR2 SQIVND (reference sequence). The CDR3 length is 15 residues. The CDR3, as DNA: TGTGCCAGTAGTGGTTGGGACAGCATGAACACTGAAGCTTTCTTT. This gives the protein CASSGWDSMNTEAFF. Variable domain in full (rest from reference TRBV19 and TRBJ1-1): DGGITQSPKYLFRKEGQNVTLSCEQNLNHDAMYWYRQDPGQGLRLIYYSQIVNDFQKGDIAEGYSVSREKKESFPLTVTSAQKNPTAFYLCASSGWDSMNTEAFFGQGTRLTVV.

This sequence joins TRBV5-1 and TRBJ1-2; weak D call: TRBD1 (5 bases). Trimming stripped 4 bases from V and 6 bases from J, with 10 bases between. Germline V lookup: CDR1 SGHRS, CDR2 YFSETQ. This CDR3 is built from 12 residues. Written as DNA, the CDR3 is TGCGCCAGCAGCGCGGGACGAGATGGCTACACCTTC. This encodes CASSAGRDGYTF.

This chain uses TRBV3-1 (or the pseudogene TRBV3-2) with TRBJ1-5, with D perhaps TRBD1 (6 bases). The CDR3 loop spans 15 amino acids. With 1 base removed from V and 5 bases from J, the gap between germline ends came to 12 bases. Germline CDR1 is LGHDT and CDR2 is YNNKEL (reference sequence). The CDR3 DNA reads TGTGCCAGCAGCCAAGCCGCGGGGGCAGATCAGCCCCAGCATTTT. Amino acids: CASSQAAGADQPQHF.

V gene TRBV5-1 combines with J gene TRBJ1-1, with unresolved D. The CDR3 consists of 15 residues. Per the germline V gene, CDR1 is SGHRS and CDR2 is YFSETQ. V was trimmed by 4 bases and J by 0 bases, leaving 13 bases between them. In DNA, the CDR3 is TGCGCCAGCAGCGATAACGGACTGATGAACACTGAAGCTTTCTTT. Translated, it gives CASSDNGLMNTEAFF. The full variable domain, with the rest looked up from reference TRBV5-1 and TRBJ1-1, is KAGVTQTPRYLIKTRGQQVTLSCSPISGHRSVSWYQQTPGQGLQFLFEYFSETQRNKGNFPGRFSGRQFSNSRSEMNVSTLELGDSALYLCASSDNGLMNTEAFFGQGTRLTVV.

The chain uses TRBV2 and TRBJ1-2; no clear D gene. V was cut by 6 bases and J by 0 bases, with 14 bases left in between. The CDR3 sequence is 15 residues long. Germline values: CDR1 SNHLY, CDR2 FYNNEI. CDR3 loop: CASRYNTPPNYGYTF. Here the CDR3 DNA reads TGTGCCAGCAGATACAATACCCCTCCTAACTATGGCTACACCTTC. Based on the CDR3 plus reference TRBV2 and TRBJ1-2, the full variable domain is EPEVTQTPSHQVTQMGQEVILRCVPISNHLYFYWYRQILGQKVEFLVSFYNNEISEKSEIFDDQFSVERPDGSNFTLKIRSTKLEDSAMYFCASRYNTPPNYGYTFGSGTRLTVV.

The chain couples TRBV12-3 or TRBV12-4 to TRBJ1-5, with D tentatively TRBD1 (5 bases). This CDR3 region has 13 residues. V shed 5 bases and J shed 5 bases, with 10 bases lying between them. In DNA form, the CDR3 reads TGTGCCAGCAGTCTTGACAGTTATCAGCCCCAGCATTTT. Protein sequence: CASSLDSYQPQHF.

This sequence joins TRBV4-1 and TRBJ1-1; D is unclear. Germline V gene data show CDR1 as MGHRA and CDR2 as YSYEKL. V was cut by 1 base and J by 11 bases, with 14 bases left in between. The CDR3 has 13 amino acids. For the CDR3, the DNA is TGCGCCAGCAGCCAAGGAATCGGCGGGGTCGCTTTCTTT. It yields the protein CASSQGIGGVAFF.

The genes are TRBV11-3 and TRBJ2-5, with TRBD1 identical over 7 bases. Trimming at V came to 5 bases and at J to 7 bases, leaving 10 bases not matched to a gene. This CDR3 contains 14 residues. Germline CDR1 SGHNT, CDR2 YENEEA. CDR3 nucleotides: TGTGCCAGCAGCCGAACAGGGGCAAGAGCGACCCAGTACTTC. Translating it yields CASSRTGARATQYF.

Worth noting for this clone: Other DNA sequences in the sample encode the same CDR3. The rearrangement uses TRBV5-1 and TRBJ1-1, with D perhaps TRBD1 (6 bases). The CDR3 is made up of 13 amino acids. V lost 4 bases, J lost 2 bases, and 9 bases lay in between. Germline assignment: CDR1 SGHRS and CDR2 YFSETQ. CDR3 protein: CASSLQGNTEAFF. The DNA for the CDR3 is TGCGCCAGCAGCCTACAGGGTAACACTGAAGCTTTCTTT.

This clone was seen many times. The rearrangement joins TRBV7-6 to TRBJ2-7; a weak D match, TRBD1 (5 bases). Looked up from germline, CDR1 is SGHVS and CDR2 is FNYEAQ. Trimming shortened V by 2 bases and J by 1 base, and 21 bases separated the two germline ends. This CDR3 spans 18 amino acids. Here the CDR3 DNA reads TGTGCCAGCAGCTTACGGGTGCCAGCACAGGTGGGGTCCTACGAGCAGTACTTC. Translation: CASSLRVPAQVGSYEQYF.

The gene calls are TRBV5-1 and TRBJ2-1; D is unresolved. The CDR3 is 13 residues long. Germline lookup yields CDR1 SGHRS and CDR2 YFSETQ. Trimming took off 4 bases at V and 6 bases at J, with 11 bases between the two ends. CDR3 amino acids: CASSPQWANEQFF. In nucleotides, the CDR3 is TGCGCCAGCAGCCCCCAGTGGGCCAATGAGCAGTTCTTC.

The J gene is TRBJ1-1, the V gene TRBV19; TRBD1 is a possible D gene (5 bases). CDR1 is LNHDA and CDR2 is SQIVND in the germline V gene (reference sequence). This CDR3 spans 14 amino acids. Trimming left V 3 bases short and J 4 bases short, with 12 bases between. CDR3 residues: CASSIDGGSTEAFF. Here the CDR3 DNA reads TGTGCCAGTAGTATTGATGGGGGGAGCACTGAAGCTTTCTTT.

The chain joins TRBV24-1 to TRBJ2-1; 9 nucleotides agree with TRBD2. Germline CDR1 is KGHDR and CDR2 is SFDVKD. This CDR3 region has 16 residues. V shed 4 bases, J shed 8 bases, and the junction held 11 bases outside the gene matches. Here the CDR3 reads CATSDPSGISGDEQFF. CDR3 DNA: TGTGCCACCAGTGACCCTAGCGGGATTTCTGGCGATGAGCAGTTCTTC.

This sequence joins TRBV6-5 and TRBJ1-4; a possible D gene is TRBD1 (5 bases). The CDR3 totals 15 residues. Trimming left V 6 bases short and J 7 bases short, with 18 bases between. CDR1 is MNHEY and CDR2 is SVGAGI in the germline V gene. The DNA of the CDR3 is TGTGCCAGCAGCCCCACTGGGCGGAGGGGTGAAAAACTGTTTTTT. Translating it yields CASSPTGRRGEKLFF.

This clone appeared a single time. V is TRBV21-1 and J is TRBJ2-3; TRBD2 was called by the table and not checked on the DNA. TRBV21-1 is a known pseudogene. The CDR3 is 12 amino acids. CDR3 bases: TGTGCCAGCCGAGGAGAACCTGGAGCGCAGTATTTT. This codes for CASRGEPGAQYF.

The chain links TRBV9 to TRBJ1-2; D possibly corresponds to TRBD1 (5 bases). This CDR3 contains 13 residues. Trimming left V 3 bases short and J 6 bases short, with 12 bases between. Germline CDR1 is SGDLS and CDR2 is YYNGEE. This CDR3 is CASSGSQGHGYTF. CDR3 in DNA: TGTGCCAGCAGCGGATCCCAGGGTCATGGCTACACCTTC.

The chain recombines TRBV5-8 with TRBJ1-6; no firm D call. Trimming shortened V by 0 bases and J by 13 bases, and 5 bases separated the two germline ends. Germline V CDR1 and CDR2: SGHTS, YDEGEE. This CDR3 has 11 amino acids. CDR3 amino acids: CASSLASPLHF. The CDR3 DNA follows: TGTGCCAGCAGCTTGGCCTCCCCCCTCCACTTT.

CDR3 DNA sequence: TGTGCCAGCTCCCCGACTAGCGGGACCTACAATGAGCAGTTCTTC. Translating it yields CASSPTSGTYNEQFF. The chain links TRBV18 to TRBJ2-1; 11 bases line up with TRBD2. The CDR3 covers 15 residues. V trimming: 6 bases; J trimming: 2 bases; junction bases outside the gene matches: 3. Germline V gene lookup returns CDR1 KGHSH and CDR2 LQKENI.

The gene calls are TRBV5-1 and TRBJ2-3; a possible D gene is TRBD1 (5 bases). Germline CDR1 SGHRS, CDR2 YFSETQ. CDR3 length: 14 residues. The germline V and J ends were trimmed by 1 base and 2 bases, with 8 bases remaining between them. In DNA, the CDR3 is TGCGCCAGCAGCTTGACAGGATACACAGATACGCAGTATTTT. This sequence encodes CASSLTGYTDTQYF.

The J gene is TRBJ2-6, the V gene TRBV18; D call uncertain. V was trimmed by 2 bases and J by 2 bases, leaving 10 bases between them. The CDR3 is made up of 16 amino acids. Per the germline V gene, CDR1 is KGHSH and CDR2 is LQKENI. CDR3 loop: CASSPTRPTGANVLTF. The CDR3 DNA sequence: TGTGCCAGCTCACCAACGAGGCCCACTGGGGCCAACGTCCTGACTTTC.

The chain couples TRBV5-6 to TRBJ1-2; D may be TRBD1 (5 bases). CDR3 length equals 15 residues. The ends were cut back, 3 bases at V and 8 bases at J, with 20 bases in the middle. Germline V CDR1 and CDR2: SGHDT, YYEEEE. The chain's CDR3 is CASSSLGTPRRGYTF. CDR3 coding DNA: TGTGCCAGCAGCTCCTTGGGGACTCCCCGCCGCGGCTACACCTTC.

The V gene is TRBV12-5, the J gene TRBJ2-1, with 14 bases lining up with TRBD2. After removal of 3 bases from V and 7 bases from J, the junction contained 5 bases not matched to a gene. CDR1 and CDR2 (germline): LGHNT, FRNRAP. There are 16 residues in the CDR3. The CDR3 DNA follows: TGTGCTAGTGGTTTTCGACTAGCGGGGGGGACTAATGAGCAGTTCTTC. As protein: CASGFRLAGGTNEQFF.

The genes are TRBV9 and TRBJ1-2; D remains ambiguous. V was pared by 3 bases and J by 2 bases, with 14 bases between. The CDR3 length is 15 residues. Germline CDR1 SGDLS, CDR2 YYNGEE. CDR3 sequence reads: CASSGRANSNYGYTF. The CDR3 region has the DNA TGTGCCAGCAGCGGGAGAGCTAACTCCAACTATGGCTACACCTTC. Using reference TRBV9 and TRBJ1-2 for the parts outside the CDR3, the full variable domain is DSGVTQTPKHLITATGQRVTLRCSPRSGDLSVYWYQQSLDQGLQFLIQYYNGEERAKGNILERFSAQQFPDLHSELNLSSLELGDSALYFCASSGRANSNYGYTFGSGTRLTVV.

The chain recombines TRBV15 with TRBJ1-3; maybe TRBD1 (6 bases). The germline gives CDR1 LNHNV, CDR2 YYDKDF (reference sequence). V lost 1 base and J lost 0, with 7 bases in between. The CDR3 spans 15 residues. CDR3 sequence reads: CATSRGQDSGNTIYF. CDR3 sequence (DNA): TGTGCCACCAGCAGAGGACAGGACTCTGGAAACACCATATATTTT.